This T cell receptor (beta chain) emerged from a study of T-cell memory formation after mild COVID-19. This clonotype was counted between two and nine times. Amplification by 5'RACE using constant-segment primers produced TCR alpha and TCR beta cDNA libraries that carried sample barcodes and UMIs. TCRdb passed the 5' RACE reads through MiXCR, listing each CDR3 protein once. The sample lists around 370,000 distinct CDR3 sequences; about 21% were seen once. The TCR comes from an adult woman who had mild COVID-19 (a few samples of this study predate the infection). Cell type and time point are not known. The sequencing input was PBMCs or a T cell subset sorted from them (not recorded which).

The CDR3 coding sequence is TGTGCCAGCAGCGCCGCCGGCACAGATACGCAGTATTTT. Translated, it gives CASSAAGTDTQYF. This chain links TRBV6-5 with TRBJ2-3; D gene uncertain. In germline, CDR1 is MNHEY, CDR2 SVGAGI. The V end was cut by 6 bases, the J end by 1 base, with 8 bases between. The CDR3 sequence is 13 residues long.